The sequence of this TCR beta chain was determined in a study of patients and donors after allogeneic stem cell transplantation. This CDR3 spans 13 amino acids. CDR1 is SGHKS, CDR2 YYEKEE, per germline (reference sequence). The V gene end was trimmed by 6 bases and the J gene end by 8 bases; junction bases not matched to a gene: 7. This clonotype showed up just a few times. TCRdb reprocessed the RT-PCR reads with MiXCR, giving one entry per CDR3 protein. Of approximately 430,000 distinct CDR3 sequences listed, 16% were seen once; the top ten hold over 6%. The TCR comes from a human donor who was either an allogeneic HSCT recipient or a stem cell or donor lymphocyte infusion donor (not recorded which). It is not recorded whose cells these are; they may come from a transplant donor. Sequenced: blood, either unsorted or a sorted T cell fraction (not recorded which). The V gene is TRBV5-5, the J gene TRBJ2-2; 7 positions agree with TRBD1. The chain's CDR3 is CASTPRGFGELFF. CDR3 sequence (DNA): TGTGCCAGCACGCCCAGGGGGTTTGGGGAGCTGTTTTTT.